The entry below describes one T cell receptor beta chain. Its specificity is unknown. The CDR3 consists of 17 residues. The data originate from a study of cytomegalovirus exposure and HLA in healthy donors. Study findings and constraints: It was reportedly the case that the classifier diagnosed cytomegalovirus status with high specificity and sensitivity. Within an earlier analysis, most TCR beta V segments proved productive either about 90% or about 30% of the time. Relative to equally common others, HLA-associated TCR beta chains showed greater clonal expansion in a later analysis. Some V segments, TRBV6-2 and TRBV6-3 among them, were indistinguishable and were therefore excluded.

In the PCR, 60 Vbeta and 13 Jbeta primers were used. Libraries were prepared by immunoSEQ multiplex PCR; TCRdb keeps only in-frame clonotypes and omits some of them. The specimen's table records 100,000 to 150,000 clones. The specimen was PBMCs. The chain carries TRBV12-2 and TRBJ2-1; no DNA check was done on the table's D call, TRBD2. TRBV12-2 is described as a pseudogene. This receptor was obtained from a young man in good health and CMV-seronegative. For the CDR3, the DNA is TGTGCAAGTCGCTTTTCGCGGGTGGGAGACCACTACAATGAGCAGTTCTTC. Protein sequence: CASRFSRVGDHYNEQFF.